Below, 28 T cell receptor beta chains from the same sample are listed, as sequenced in a study of cytomegalovirus exposure and HLA in healthy donors. PCR used 60 Vbeta primers and 13 Jbeta primers. TCRdb's table, derived via immunoSEQ multiplex PCR, lists solely in-frame clones and lacks some. The sample has under 200,000 clones, 84% seen once. Sequenced input: PBMCs. These TCRs come from a man aged 25 to 40 in good health and CMV-seronegative.

The chain combines TRBV19 with TRBJ1-6, with D tentatively TRBD1 (6 bases). The germline V gene encodes CDR1 LNHDA and CDR2 SQIVND (reference sequence). CDR3 length equals 14 residues. V was pared by 6 bases and J by 5 bases, with 11 bases between. The CDR3 region is CASRGGLDNSPLHF. The CDR3 DNA is TGTGCCAGTAGAGGGGGTCTCGATAATTCACCCCTCCACTTT.

The chain uses TRBV15 and TRBJ1-6; 7 nucleotides match TRBD1. This CDR3 is 13 amino acids long. Germline trimming cut 7 bases from V and 5 bases from J; bases unmatched to any gene: 2. Looked up from germline, CDR1 is LNHNV and CDR2 is YYDKDF (reference sequence). CDR3 in DNA: TGTGCCACCACGGGACAGCATAATTCACCCCTCCACTTT. It translates to CATTGQHNSPLHF.

The chain joins TRBV4-3 to TRBJ2-3, with 12 bases lining up with TRBD1. The V gene's germline CDR1 is LGHNA and CDR2 YSLEER. CDR3 length: 16 amino acids. The ends lost 4 bases at V and 1 base at J; junction bases unmatched: 3. The CDR3 sequence is CASSLGTGGGTDTQYF. CDR3 DNA sequence: TGCGCCAGCAGCCTGGGGACAGGGGGCGGCACAGATACGCAGTATTTT.

The genes are TRBV23-1 and TRBJ2-2; D remains unclear. TRBV23-1 belongs to the ORF category, with a function that is uncertain. Trimming cost V 10 bases and J 5 bases, with 14 bases left between them. There are 13 residues in the CDR3. CDR3 residues: CATRPGWTGELFF. The CDR3 DNA reads as TGCGCCACCCGCCCCGGTTGGACCGGGGAGCTGTTTTTT.

CDR3 sequence reads: CASSGLAGFETQYF. The CDR3 coding sequence is TGCGCCAGCAGTGGACTAGCGGGGTTTGAGACCCAGTACTTC. The V call is TRBV10-2, the J call TRBJ2-5, with 11 bases identical to TRBD2. Per germline, CDR1 WSHSY and CDR2 SAAADI. V was clipped by 4 bases and J by 5 bases; unmatched bases: 3. The CDR3 sequence is 14 residues long.

This clone came up a few times. This chain's CDR3 is CASTPRGGPGGYTF. The CDR3 coding sequence is TGTGCCAGCACCCCTCGGGGGGGTCCGGGCGGCTACACCTTC. The chain recombines TRBV28 with TRBJ1-2; the D gene is possibly TRBD1 (5 bases). Germline V CDR1 and CDR2: MDHEN, SYDVKM. The V and J ends lost 7 bases and 8 bases respectively, with 20 bases between them. There are 14 residues in the CDR3.

The J gene is TRBJ2-2, the V gene TRBV27; 9 positions agree with TRBD1. The ends lost 5 bases at V and 5 bases at J; junction bases unmatched: 6. The CDR3 is made up of 15 amino acids. In germline, CDR1 is MNHEY, CDR2 SMNVEV (reference sequence). CDR3 region: CASSQGQGRTGELFF. DNA for the CDR3: TGTGCCAGCAGTCAGGGACAGGGAAGAACCGGGGAGCTGTTTTTT.

As DNA, the CDR3 is TGTGCCAGCAGCGCGCAGCAGGGGATGGGCTACAATGAGCAGTTCTTC. It specifies CASSAQQGMGYNEQFF. This chain joins TRBV11-3 and TRBJ2-1, with D possibly being TRBD1 (6 bases). The CDR3 consists of 16 residues. Per germline, CDR1 SGHNT and CDR2 YENEEA. The germline V and J ends were trimmed by 5 bases and 3 bases, with 17 bases remaining between them.

The V gene is TRBV6-6, the J gene TRBJ1-1; 12 bases fit TRBD1. The CDR3 length is 15 residues. The J segment lost 0 bases and the V segment lost 11 bases, leaving 7 bases of the junction unmatched. Germline lookup yields CDR1 MNHNY and CDR2 SVGAGI (reference sequence). The CDR3 DNA sequence: TGTGCCGGTGGGACAGGGGGCTCGGTGAACACTGAAGCTTTCTTT. Amino acids: CAGGTGGSVNTEAFF.

The V call is TRBV7-2, the J call TRBJ1-5; TRBD1 agrees at 8 bases. The germline V gene has CDR1 SGHTA and CDR2 FQGNSA. The CDR3 runs 15 residues. V was pared by 5 bases and J by 2 bases, with 5 bases of the junction left unmatched. CDR3 bases: TGTGCCAGCAGCCCTGACAGGGGAGGCAATCAGCCCCAGCATTTT. Translation gives CASSPDRGGNQPQHF.

The gene calls are TRBV10-2 and TRBJ2-7; maybe TRBD1 (6 bases). The germline V gene encodes CDR1 WSHSY and CDR2 SAAADI. Trimming took off 8 bases at V and 0 bases at J, with 11 bases between the two ends. CDR3 length: 13 amino acids. Here the CDR3 reads CASGGQSSYEQYF. The DNA of the CDR3 is TGCGCCAGCGGAGGACAGTCCTCCTACGAGCAGTACTTC.

This rearrangement joins TRBV2 to TRBJ2-1, with 8 bases identical to TRBD1. Trimming removed 7 bases from V and 10 bases from J; junction bases left unmatched: 9. The germline CDR1 and CDR2 sequences are SNHLY and FYNNEI. This CDR3 is built from 13 residues. The CDR3 here is CASTPRQGLEQFF. The CDR3 bases are TGTGCCAGCACCCCCCGACAGGGGTTAGAGCAGTTCTTC.

The J gene is TRBJ2-1, the V gene TRBV5-1, with D tentatively TRBD1 (5 bases). This CDR3 spans 14 amino acids. Trimming removed 0 bases at V and 1 base at J, with 5 bases between. Per the germline V gene, CDR1 is SGHRS and CDR2 is YFSETQ. CDR3 sequence reads: CASSLGQSYNEQFF. The CDR3 DNA follows: TGCGCCAGCAGCTTGGGACAGTCCTACAATGAGCAGTTCTTC. Variable domain in full (rest from reference TRBV5-1 and TRBJ2-1): KAGVTQTPRYLIKTRGQQVTLSCSPISGHRSVSWYQQTPGQGLQFLFEYFSETQRNKGNFPGRFSGRQFSNSRSEMNVSTLELGDSALYLCASSLGQSYNEQFFGPGTRLTVL.

This sequence joins TRBV28 and TRBJ1-6, with a possible D match to TRBD1 (6 bases). CDR1 is MDHEN, CDR2 SYDVKM, per germline. The CDR3 has 14 amino acids. Deletions cut 7 bases from V and 5 bases from J, with 12 bases between. The CDR3 bases are TGTGCCAGCATACAGGGTGGGGATAATTCACCCCTCCACTTT. Translation: CASIQGGDNSPLHF.

The chain is built from TRBV6-5 and TRBJ1-4; D is undetermined. V lost 4 bases and J 8 bases, leaving 11 bases between the germline ends. The CDR3 contains 13 residues. Germline loops: CDR1 MNHEY, CDR2 SVGAGI. CDR3 protein: CASSLKGGEKLFF. The CDR3 region has the DNA TGTGCCAGCAGTTTGAAAGGCGGCGAAAAACTGTTTTTT.

CDR3 DNA sequence: TGTGCCAGCAGCTTAGACAGGCGAGGCAGGAACTCTGGAAACACCATATATTTT. Residues: CASSLDRRGRNSGNTIYF. The J gene is TRBJ1-3, the V gene TRBV7-2; D perhaps matches TRBD1 (5 bases). CDR3 length: 18 residues. Per the germline V gene, CDR1 is SGHTA and CDR2 is FQGNSA. V dropped 1 base and J dropped 0 bases, with 16 bases sitting between them.

The V and J genes are TRBV7-2 and TRBJ2-7, with TRBD2 matching 9 bases. This CDR3 has 15 amino acids. CDR1 SGHTA and CDR2 FQGNSA come from the germline V gene. The J segment lost 2 bases and the V segment lost 1 base, leaving 3 bases of the junction unmatched. The CDR3 DNA reads as TGTGCCAGCAGCTTAGTTGGCGGGGGGGCCTACGAGCAGTACTTC. Its protein is CASSLVGGGAYEQYF.

J is TRBJ1-5 and V is TRBV21-1; TRBD1, as called in the table, went unchecked against the DNA. TRBV21-1 is shown as a pseudogene. CDR3 size: 17 residues. The CDR3 nucleotides read TGTGCCAGCAGCAAAGATGATACAGGGGGAAGTAATCAGCCCCAGCATTTT. Protein sequence: CASSKDDTGGSNQPQHF.

The chain couples TRBV19 to TRBJ1-2, with 8 bases that match TRBD1. This CDR3 comprises 16 residues. V lost 3 bases, J lost 5 bases, and 11 bases stayed unmatched. Germline V gene sequence: CDR1 LNHDA, CDR2 SQIVND (reference sequence). The CDR3 loop reads CASSIAPAGTGYGYTF. The CDR3 DNA reads TGTGCCAGTAGTATCGCTCCCGCCGGGACAGGATATGGCTACACCTTC.

This rearrangement joins TRBV19 to TRBJ1-5, with D possibly matching TRBD1 (5 bases). The CDR3 extends over 11 amino acids. CDR1 is LNHDA and CDR2 is SQIVND in the germline V gene (reference sequence). The germline V and J ends were trimmed by 10 bases and 6 bases, with 10 bases remaining between them. CDR3 sequence: CATGIGQPQHF. The CDR3 nucleotides are TGTGCCACAGGGATCGGTCAGCCCCAGCATTTT.

This clone was observed once. The J gene is TRBJ2-7, the V gene TRBV19; maybe TRBD1 (5 bases). The CDR3 has 14 amino acids. The germline gives CDR1 LNHDA, CDR2 SQIVND (reference sequence). The V and J ends lost 5 bases and 2 bases respectively, with 13 bases between them. DNA of the CDR3: TGTGCCAGTAGTCCTTTTTCGACAGCCTACGAGCAGTACTTC. The encoded protein is CASSPFSTAYEQYF.

The gene calls are TRBV25-1 and TRBJ2-2, with D possibly being TRBD1 (6 bases). The CDR3 has 16 amino acids. CDR1 is MGHDK, CDR2 SYGVNS, per germline. Trimming removed 6 bases from V and 3 bases from J, with 17 bases in between. Here the CDR3 reads CASRLPGQPHTGELFF. The CDR3 bases are TGTGCCAGCAGACTTCCGGGACAACCACACACCGGGGAGCTGTTTTTT.

The V gene is TRBV7-9, the J gene TRBJ1-1, with a weak D call TRBD1 (5 bases). V was clipped by 5 bases and J by 5 bases, with 15 bases between them. The CDR3 contains 14 residues. The germline V gene encodes CDR1 SEHNR and CDR2 FQNEAQ (reference sequence). CDR3 amino acids: CASSQTQGRTEAFF. The CDR3 DNA reads TGTGCCAGCAGCCAAACCCAGGGTAGGACTGAAGCTTTCTTT.

The genes are TRBV7-6 and TRBJ1-4; 7 positions agree with TRBD1. This CDR3 is built from 16 residues. Germline values: CDR1 SGHVS, CDR2 FNYEAQ. Unmatched junction bases numbered 6, after V lost 1 base and J lost 4 bases. CDR3 residues: CASSLGQGGGNEKLFF. CDR3 nucleotide sequence: TGTGCCAGCAGCTTAGGCCAGGGGGGCGGTAATGAAAAACTGTTTTTT.

This rearrangement joins TRBV27 to TRBJ2-7, with TRBD1 matching 10 bases. The CDR3 is made up of 15 amino acids. Germline lookup yields CDR1 MNHEY and CDR2 SMNVEV (reference sequence). V shed 5 bases and J 5 bases; nucleotides not matched to a gene: 9. CDR3 amino acids: CASSLGTGVAHEQYF. The DNA for the CDR3 is TGTGCCAGCAGTCTAGGGACAGGGGTTGCCCACGAGCAGTACTTC.

The chain recombines TRBV28 with TRBJ2-7; D is uncertain. The CDR3 sequence is 14 residues long. Germline V lookup: CDR1 MDHEN, CDR2 SYDVKM. Trimming cost V 10 bases and J 3 bases, with 19 bases left between them. The CDR3 sequence: CAIRQVSVNYEQYF. CDR3 DNA sequence: TGTGCCATACGCCAGGTCTCCGTTAACTACGAGCAGTACTTC.

The V gene is TRBV29-1, the J gene TRBJ2-5; 10 positions match TRBD2. Looked up from germline, CDR1 is SQVTM and CDR2 is ANQGSEA. Trimming at V came to 7 bases and at J to 4 bases, leaving 3 bases not matched to a gene. This CDR3 comprises 12 residues. The CDR3 is CSGVAGGETQYF. The DNA of the CDR3 is TGCAGCGGTGTAGCGGGAGGAGAGACCCAGTACTTC.

V and J are TRBV9 and TRBJ1-3, with a weak D call TRBD1 (5 bases). The V gene's germline CDR1 is SGDLS and CDR2 YYNGEE. V was pared by 3 bases and J by 0 bases, with 10 bases between. The CDR3 runs to 15 residues. The CDR3 protein is CASSADSFSGNTIYF. The CDR3 DNA is TGTGCCAGCAGCGCCGACAGCTTCTCTGGAAACACCATATATTTT. The full variable domain, rest sourced from reference TRBV9 and TRBJ1-3, is DSGVTQTPKHLITATGQRVTLRCSPRSGDLSVYWYQQSLDQGLQFLIQYYNGEERAKGNILERFSAQQFPDLHSELNLSSLELGDSALYFCASSADSFSGNTIYFGEGSWLTVV.